This T cell receptor beta chain stems from a study of T cells in Graves' hyperthyroidism and ophthalmopathy. The wider study: Prior to any treatment, at the point of initial diagnosis, peripheral blood was collected.

This clonotype has ten or more counts. Amplified TCR beta CDR3 regions derived from RNA transcripts. The TCR CDR3 was amplified in a first-round RT-PCR using the HTBI primer set. TCRdb ran MiXCR on the multiplex PCR reads and lists one entry per CDR3 protein. The sample has 300,000 to 450,000 distinct CDR3 sequences; less than 20% are singletons. The clonotype was recovered from a woman aged 40 to 49 with Graves' ophthalmopathy. Sequencing used blood.

CDR3 amino acids: CASSLAGTTYTGELFF. The CDR3 DNA reads as TGTGCCAGCAGCTTAGCAGGGACTACCTACACCGGGGAGCTGTTTTTT. The rearrangement links TRBV7-2 to TRBJ2-2, with 7 nucleotides matching TRBD2. CDR1 and CDR2 (germline): SGHTA, FQGNSA. The CDR3 loop spans 16 amino acids. J gave up 3 bases and V 0 bases, and 4 bases lay outside the gene matches.